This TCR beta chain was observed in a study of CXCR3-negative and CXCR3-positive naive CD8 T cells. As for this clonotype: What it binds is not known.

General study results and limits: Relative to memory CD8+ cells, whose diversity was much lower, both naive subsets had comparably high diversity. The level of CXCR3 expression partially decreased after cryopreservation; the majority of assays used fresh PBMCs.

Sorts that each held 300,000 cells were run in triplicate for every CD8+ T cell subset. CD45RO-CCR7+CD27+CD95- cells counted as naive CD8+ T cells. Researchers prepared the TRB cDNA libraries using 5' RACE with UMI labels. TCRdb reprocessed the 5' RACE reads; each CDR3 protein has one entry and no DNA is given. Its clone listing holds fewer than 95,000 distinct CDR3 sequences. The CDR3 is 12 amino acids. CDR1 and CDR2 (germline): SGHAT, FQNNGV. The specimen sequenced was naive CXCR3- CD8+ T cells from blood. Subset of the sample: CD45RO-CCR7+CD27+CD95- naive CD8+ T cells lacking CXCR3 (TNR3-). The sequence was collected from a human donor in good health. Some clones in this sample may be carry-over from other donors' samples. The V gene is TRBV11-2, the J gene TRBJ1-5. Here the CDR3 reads CASSLDVQPQHF.